The rows below give T cell receptor beta chains drawn from one sample of a study of blood T cell repertoires in COVID-19. This table comes from immunoSEQ multiplex PCR, and its TCRdb copy is limited to in-frame clones, with some not included. This table holds about 200,000 clones, approximately 86% found once. The sequencing sample was made of PBMCs or T cells enriched from blood (not recorded which). The receptors derive from a woman in her twenties or thirties who had been exposed to COVID-19. Each CDR3 is given with its conserved first and last residue. A D gene is named only where the DNA matches it firmly. A row's size may be missing; if present it is once, few, many or a size class.

abundance,v_gene,d_gene,j_gene,CDR3aa,CDR3nt
-,TRBV5-1,TRBD1,TRBJ2-5,CASSVTGDQETQYF,TGCGCCAGCAGCGTCACAGGGGATCAAGAGACCCAGTACTTC
once,TRBV6-5,TRBD1,TRBJ1-2,CASATGVNYGYTF,TGTGCCAGCGCGACAGGGGTTAACTATGGCTACACCTTC
-,TRBV27,-,TRBJ1-4,CASSPRPAVGFATNEKLFF,TGTGCCAGCAGTCCGAGGCCCGCCGTCGGCTTCGCAACTAATGAAAAACTGTTTTTT
-,TRBV19,TRBD1,TRBJ1-5,CASSMSRGRGQPQHF,TGTGCCAGTAGTATGTCCAGGGGGCGCGGTCAGCCCCAGCATTTT
-,TRBV5-1,TRBD1,TRBJ1-2,CASSFGGQENYGYTF,TGCGCCAGCAGCTTCGGAGGACAGGAGAACTATGGCTACACCTTC
-,TRBV11-3,-,TRBJ2-1,CASSLGEYNEQFF,TGTGCCAGCAGCTTAGGAGAGTACAATGAGCAGTTCTTC
-,TRBV14,TRBD2,TRBJ2-1,CASSQDRTSGGRISYNEQFF,TGTGCCAGCAGCCAAGATAGGACTAGCGGGGGCCGGATATCCTACAATGAGCAGTTCTTC
-,TRBV19,TRBD1,TRBJ1-1,CASSVGQGASTEAFF,TGTGCCAGTAGTGTCGGACAGGGGGCGTCCACTGAAGCTTTCTTT
-,TRBV7-8,-,TRBJ2-1,CASSLLPGQIWNEQFF,TGTGCCAGCAGCTTATTACCGGGACAAATCTGGAATGAGCAGTTCTTC
-,TRBV28,-,TRBJ1-5,CASSLLQGYQPQHF,TGTGCCAGCAGTTTATTACAGGGCTATCAGCCCCAGCATTTT
-,TRBV11-3,-,TRBJ2-2,CASSPRGYGELFF,TGTGCCAGCAGCCCCCGAGGCTACGGGGAGCTGTTTTTT
-,TRBV7-9,-,TRBJ1-1,CASSSLRDTEAFF,TGTGCCAGCAGCTCCCTCAGGGACACTGAAGCTTTCTTT
once,TRBV30,TRBD1,TRBJ1-1,CAWSVRDRGKHTEAFF,TGTGCCTGGAGTGTAAGGGACAGGGGGAAGCACACTGAAGCTTTCTTT
-,TRBV11-2,TRBD1,TRBJ2-7,CASSGQTGILSYEQYF,TGTGCCAGCAGCGGGCAGACAGGGATCCTCTCCTACGAGCAGTACTTC
-,TRBV9,-,TRBJ1-1,CASSVDKDKLNTEAFF,TGTGCCAGCAGCGTAGACAAAGACAAACTGAACACTGAAGCTTTCTTT
-,TRBV5-5,-,TRBJ1-1,CASARLTGNTEAFF,TGTGCCAGTGCACGCCTGACAGGGAACACTGAAGCTTTCTTT
-,TRBV5-6,TRBD1,TRBJ1-2,CASTRGTGGGYGYTF,TGTGCCAGCACCCGCGGGACAGGGGGTGGCTATGGCTACACCTTC
-,TRBV7-8,-,TRBJ2-7,CASSWTVPEYEQYF,TGTGCCAGCAGCTGGACAGTTCCCGAATACGAGCAGTACTTC
-,TRBV7-6,TRBD1,TRBJ2-7,CASSAQGFRQGVYEQYF,TGTGCCAGCAGCGCCCAGGGGTTTAGGCAGGGGGTCTACGAGCAGTACTTC
-,TRBV6-5,-,TRBJ1-2,CASSYDRFQGYGYTF,TGTGCCAGCAGTTACGACCGGTTTCAGGGCTATGGCTACACCTTC
-,TRBV5-1,-,TRBJ1-5,CASSLGASEQPQHF,TGCGCCAGCAGCTTGGGCGCCTCTGAGCAGCCCCAGCATTTT
-,TRBV25-1,TRBD1,TRBJ2-1,CASSVHRGLMGNEQFF,TGTGCCAGCAGTGTACACAGGGGGCTCATGGGCAATGAGCAGTTCTTC